This paragraph reports one T cell receptor beta chain. Its antigen is unknown. This specimen comes from a study of radiotherapy plus CTLA-4 blockade in lung cancer. Study-wide results and limits: Some TCR clones had been derived from tumors. These clones expanded in peripheral blood after radiotherapy plus ipilimumab.

Here immunoSEQ multiplex PCR was the method, and the copy in TCRdb shows in-frame clones only, minus some. Here the sample spans 30,000 or so clones, more than 70% being singletons. The junction had 4 bases not matched to a gene; V was cut back by 4 bases and J by 1 base. The CDR3 contains 15 residues. CDR1 and CDR2 (germline): SGHTA, FQGNSA. This clonotype was obtained from a human donor with non-small cell lung cancer whose response to radiotherapy plus ipilimumab could not be evaluated. This rearrangement joins TRBV7-2 to TRBJ1-1; 9 nucleotides agree with TRBD1. The sequences come from peripheral blood, collected from a patient treated with radiotherapy plus ipilimumab. The CDR3 nucleotides read TGTGCCAGCAGCTGGCCGGGACAGGGGAACACTGAAGCTTTCTTT. It is translated as CASSWPGQGNTEAFF.